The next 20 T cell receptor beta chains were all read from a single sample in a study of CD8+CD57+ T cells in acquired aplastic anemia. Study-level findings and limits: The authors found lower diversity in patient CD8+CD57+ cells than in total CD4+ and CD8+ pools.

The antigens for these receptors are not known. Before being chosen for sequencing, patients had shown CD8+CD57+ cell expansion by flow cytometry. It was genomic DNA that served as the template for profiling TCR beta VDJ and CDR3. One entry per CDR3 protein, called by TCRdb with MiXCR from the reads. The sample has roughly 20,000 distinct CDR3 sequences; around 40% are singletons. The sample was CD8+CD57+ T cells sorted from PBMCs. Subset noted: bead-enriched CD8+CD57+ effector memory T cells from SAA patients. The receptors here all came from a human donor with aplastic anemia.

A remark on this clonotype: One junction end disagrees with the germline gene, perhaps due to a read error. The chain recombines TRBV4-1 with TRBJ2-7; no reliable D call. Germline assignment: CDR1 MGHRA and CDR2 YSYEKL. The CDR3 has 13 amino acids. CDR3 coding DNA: TGTGCCAGCAGCCAAGACCCGCGCAACGAGCAGTACTTC. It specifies CASSQDPRNEQYF.

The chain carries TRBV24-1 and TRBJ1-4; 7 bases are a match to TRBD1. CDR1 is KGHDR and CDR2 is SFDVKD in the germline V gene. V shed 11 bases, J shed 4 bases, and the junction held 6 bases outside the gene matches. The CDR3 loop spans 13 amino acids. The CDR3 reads CANTRDSNEKLFF. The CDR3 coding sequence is TGTGCCAACACCCGGGACAGTAATGAAAAACTGTTTTTT.

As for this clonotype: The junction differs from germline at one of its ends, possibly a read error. CDR3 sequence: CSARVVGAQETQYF. The CDR3 DNA sequence: TGCAGCGCTAGAGTTGTGGGGGCTCAAGAGACCCAGTACTTC. The chain combines TRBV20-1 with TRBJ2-5; D may be TRBD1 (6 bases). The length of the CDR3 is 14 residues. Germline V lookup: CDR1 DFQATT, CDR2 SNEGSKA (reference sequence).

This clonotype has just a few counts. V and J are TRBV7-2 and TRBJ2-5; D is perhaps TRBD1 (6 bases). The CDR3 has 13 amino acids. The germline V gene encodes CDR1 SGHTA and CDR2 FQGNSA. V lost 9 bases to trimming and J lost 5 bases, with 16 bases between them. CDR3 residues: CARGGSLSETQYF. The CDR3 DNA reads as TGTGCCAGAGGGGGTTCTTTAAGCGAGACCCAGTACTTC. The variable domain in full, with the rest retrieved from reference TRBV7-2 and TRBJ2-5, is GAGVSQSPSNKVTEKGKDVELRCDPISGHTALYWYRQSLGQGLEFLIYFQGNSAPDKSGLPSDRFSAERTGGSVSTLTIQRTQQEDSAVYLCARGGSLSETQYFGPGTRLLVL.

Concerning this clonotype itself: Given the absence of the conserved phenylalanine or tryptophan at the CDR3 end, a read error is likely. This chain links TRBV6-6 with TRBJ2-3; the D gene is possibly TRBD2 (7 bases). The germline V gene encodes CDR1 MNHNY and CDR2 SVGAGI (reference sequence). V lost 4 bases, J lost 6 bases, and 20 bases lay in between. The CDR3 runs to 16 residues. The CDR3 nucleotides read TGTGCCAGCAGTTCCCGGGGCGGGTCGGGGGGCGATACGCAGTATCTT. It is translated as CASSSRGGSGGDTQYL.

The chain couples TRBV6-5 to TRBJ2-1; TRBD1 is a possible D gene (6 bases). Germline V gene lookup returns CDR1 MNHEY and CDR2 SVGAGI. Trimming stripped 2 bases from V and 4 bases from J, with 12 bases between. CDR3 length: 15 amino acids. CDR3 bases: TGTGCCAGCAGTTACGGTCGACAGGCTTACAATGAGCAGTTCTTC. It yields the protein CASSYGRQAYNEQFF.

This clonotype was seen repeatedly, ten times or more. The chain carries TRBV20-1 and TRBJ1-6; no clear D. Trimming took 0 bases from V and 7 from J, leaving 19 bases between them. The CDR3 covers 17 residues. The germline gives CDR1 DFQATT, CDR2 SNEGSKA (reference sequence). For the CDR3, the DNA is TGCAGTGCTAGAGATGTGGTCCGCGCGGGCGAGAATTCACCCCTCCACTTT. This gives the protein CSARDVVRAGENSPLHF.

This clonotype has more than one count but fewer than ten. The CDR3 DNA reads as TGTGCCAAACGGGACAGGGAGAACACTGAAGCTTTCTTT. It specifies CAKRDRENTEAFF. The V and J genes are TRBV10-3 and TRBJ1-1, with TRBD1 matching over 9 bases. Germline V gene data show CDR1 as ENHRY and CDR2 as SYGVKD. The CDR3 has 13 amino acids. With V trimmed by 10 bases and J by 1 base, 4 bases remained unmatched.

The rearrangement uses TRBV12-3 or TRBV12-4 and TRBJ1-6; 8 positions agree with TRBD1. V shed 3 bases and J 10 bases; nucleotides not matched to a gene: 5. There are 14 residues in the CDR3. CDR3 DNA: TGTGCCAGCAGTTTTCAGGGGGCAGACTCACCCCTCCACTTT. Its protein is CASSFQGADSPLHF.

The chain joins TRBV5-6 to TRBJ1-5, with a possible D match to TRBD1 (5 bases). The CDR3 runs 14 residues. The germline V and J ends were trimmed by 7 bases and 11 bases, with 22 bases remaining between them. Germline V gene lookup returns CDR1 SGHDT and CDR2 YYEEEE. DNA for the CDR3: TGTGCCAGCTCCCTCATGGGGGGAAGGGAGACCCAGCATTTT. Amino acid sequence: CASSLMGGRETQHF.

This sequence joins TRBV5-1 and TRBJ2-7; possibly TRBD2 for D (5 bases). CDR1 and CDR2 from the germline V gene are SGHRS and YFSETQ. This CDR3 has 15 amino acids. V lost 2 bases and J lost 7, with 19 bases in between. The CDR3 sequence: CASSFFGPISGEQYV. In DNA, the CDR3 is TGCGCCAGCAGCTTTTTTGGACCAATCTCGGGAGAGCAGTACGTC.

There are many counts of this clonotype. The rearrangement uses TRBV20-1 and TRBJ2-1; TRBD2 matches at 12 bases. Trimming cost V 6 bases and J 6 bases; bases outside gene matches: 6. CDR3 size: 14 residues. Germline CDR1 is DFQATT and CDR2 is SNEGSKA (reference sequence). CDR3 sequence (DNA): TGCAGTGCGGCTAGCGGGGGGGACGTCAATGAGCAGTTCTTC. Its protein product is CSAASGGDVNEQFF.

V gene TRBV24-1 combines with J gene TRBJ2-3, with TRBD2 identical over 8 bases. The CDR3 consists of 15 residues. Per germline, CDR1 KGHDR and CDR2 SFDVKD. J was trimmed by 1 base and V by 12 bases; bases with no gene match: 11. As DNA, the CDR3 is TGTGCCCCCGTTAGCGGGACGCGGGGCACAGATACGCAGTATTTT. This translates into CAPVSGTRGTDTQYF.

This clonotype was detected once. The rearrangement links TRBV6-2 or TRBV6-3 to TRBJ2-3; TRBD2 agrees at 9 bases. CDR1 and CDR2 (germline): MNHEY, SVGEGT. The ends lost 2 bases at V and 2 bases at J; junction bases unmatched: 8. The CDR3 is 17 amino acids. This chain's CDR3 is CASSYPMTSGYTDTQYF. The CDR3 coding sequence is TGTGCCAGCAGTTACCCTATGACTAGCGGTTACACAGATACGCAGTATTTT.

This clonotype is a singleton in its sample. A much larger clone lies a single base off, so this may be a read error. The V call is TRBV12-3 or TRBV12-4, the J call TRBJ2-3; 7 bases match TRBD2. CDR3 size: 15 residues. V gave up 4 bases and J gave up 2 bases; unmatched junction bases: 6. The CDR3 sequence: CASSWVAGPTDTQYF. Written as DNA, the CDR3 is TGTGCCAGCAGTTGGGTAGCGGGCCCCACAGATACGCAGTATTTT.

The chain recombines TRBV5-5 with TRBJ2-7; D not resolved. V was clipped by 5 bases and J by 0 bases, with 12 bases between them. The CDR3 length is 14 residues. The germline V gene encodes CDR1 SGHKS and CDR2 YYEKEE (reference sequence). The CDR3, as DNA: TGTGCCAGCAGACAGCAGGCAGACTCCTACGAGCAGTACTTC. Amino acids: CASRQQADSYEQYF. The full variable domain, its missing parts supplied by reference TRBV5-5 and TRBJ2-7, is DAGVTQSPTHLIKTRGQQVTLRCSPISGHKSVSWYQQVLGQGPQFIFQYYEKEERGRGNFPDRFSARQFPNYSSELNVNALLLGDSALYLCASRQQADSYEQYFGPGTRLTVT.

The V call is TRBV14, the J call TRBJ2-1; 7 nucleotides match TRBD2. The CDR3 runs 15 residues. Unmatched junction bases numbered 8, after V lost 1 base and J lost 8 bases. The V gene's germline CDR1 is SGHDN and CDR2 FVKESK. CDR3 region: CASSQAAGFNDEQFF. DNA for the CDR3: TGTGCCAGCAGCCAAGCAGCGGGATTTAACGATGAGCAGTTCTTC.

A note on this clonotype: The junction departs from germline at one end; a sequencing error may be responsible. CDR3 sequence: CASSLGPNTGELYF. DNA for the CDR3: TGTGCCAGCAGCCTAGGCCCGAACACCGGGGAGCTGTACTTC. The V gene is TRBV5-5, the J gene TRBJ2-7; perhaps TRBD2 as D (5 bases). CDR1 SGHKS and CDR2 YYEKEE come from the germline V gene (reference sequence). This CDR3 has 14 amino acids. Together with reference TRBV5-5 and TRBJ2-7, the CDR3 gives the full variable domain: DAGVTQSPTHLIKTRGQQVTLRCSPISGHKSVSWYQQVLGQGPQFIFQYYEKEERGRGNFPDRFSARQFPNYSSELNVNALLLGDSALYLCASSLGPNTGELYFGPGTRLTVT.

CDR3 coding DNA: TGTGCCAGCAGCCCGGTTGGCGGCGGCCCCAACTACGAGCAGTACGTC. As protein: CASSPVGGGPNYEQYV. V is TRBV5-6 and J is TRBJ2-7; D gene ambiguous. Trimming took 4 bases from V and 3 from J, leaving 20 bases between them. The germline V gene has CDR1 SGHDT and CDR2 YYEEEE. This CDR3 is 16 amino acids long.

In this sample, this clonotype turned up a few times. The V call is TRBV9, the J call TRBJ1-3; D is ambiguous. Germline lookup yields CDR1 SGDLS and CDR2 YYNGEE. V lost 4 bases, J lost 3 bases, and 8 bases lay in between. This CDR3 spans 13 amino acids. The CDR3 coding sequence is TGTGCCAGCAGCTCTCCGGGTGGAAACACCATATATTTT. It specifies CASSSPGGNTIYF. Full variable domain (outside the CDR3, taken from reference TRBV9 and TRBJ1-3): DSGVTQTPKHLITATGQRVTLRCSPRSGDLSVYWYQQSLDQGLQFLIQYYNGEERAKGNILERFSAQQFPDLHSELNLSSLELGDSALYFCASSSPGGNTIYFGEGSWLTVV.